The 24 T cell receptor beta chains presented below share a single source sample, sequenced in a study of Tregs in tolerant kidney transplant recipients. Mixed chimerism was transient after nonmyeloablative marrow transplants from related graft donors. TCRdb's table, derived via immunoSEQ multiplex PCR, lists solely in-frame clones and lacks some. The sample has tens of thousands of clones; about 91% are singletons. Material: CD4+ T cells from blood (PBMCs), obtained 24 months after the transplant. These TCRs come from a human patient who received a combined kidney and bone marrow transplant. The graft donor may be the source of some T cells.

This sequence joins TRBV19 and TRBJ1-5, with D tentatively TRBD1 (5 bases). The CDR3 totals 14 residues. Germline V gene sequence: CDR1 LNHDA, CDR2 SQIVND (reference sequence). Trimming left V 3 bases short and J 3 bases short, with 9 bases between. The CDR3 is CASSMGGTNQPQHF. CDR3 in DNA: TGTGCCAGTAGTATGGGGGGTACCAATCAGCCCCAGCATTTT. Complete variable domain (other parts from reference TRBV19 and TRBJ1-5): DGGITQSPKYLFRKEGQNVTLSCEQNLNHDAMYWYRQDPGQGLRLIYYSQIVNDFQKGDIAEGYSVSREKKESFPLTVTSAQKNPTAFYLCASSMGGTNQPQHFGDGTRLSIL.

This chain joins TRBV18 and TRBJ2-5; no clear D gene. Trimming cost V 1 base and J 3 bases, with 9 bases left between them. The CDR3 length is 14 residues. Germline values: CDR1 KGHSH, CDR2 LQKENI. CDR3 residues: CASSPLALEETQYF. The DNA for the CDR3 is TGTGCCAGCTCACCACTTGCCCTAGAAGAGACCCAGTACTTC.

The gene calls are TRBV7-2 and TRBJ2-7; D perhaps matches TRBD2 (6 bases). The CDR3 is 18 amino acids. Germline CDR1 and CDR2: SGHTA and FQGNSA. The V end was cut by 3 bases, the J end by 0 bases, with 21 bases between. CDR3 nucleotides: TGTGCCAGCAGCTTCGTTGGAGGTTTGGCACTAGCCTCCTACGAGCAGTACTTC. Protein product: CASSFVGGLALASYEQYF.

This chain uses TRBV29-1 with TRBJ1-4; 11 positions match TRBD1. The V segment lost 6 bases and the J segment 7 bases; nucleotides outside the gene matches: 4. The CDR3 spans 13 residues. Germline V CDR1 and CDR2: SQVTM, ANQGSEA. Here the CDR3 reads CSVDRGLGEKLFF. CDR3 in DNA: TGCAGCGTGGACAGGGGGCTCGGTGAAAAACTGTTTTTT.

Points on this clone: The sample contains more than one DNA sequence encoding this CDR3. The rearrangement links TRBV7-2 to TRBJ2-7, with 11 bases lining up with TRBD2. This CDR3 is 15 amino acids long. Germline CDR1 reads SGHTA; CDR2 reads FQGNSA. The junction had 8 bases not matched to a gene; V was cut back by 6 bases and J by 4 bases. The CDR3 region has the DNA TGTGCCAGCAGAGTCTCGACTAGCGGGATATACGAGCAGTACTTC. Translation gives CASRVSTSGIYEQYF. Full variable domain (rest looked up from reference TRBV7-2 and TRBJ2-7): GAGVSQSPSNKVTEKGKDVELRCDPISGHTALYWYRQSLGQGLEFLIYFQGNSAPDKSGLPSDRFSAERTGGSVSTLTIQRTQQEDSAVYLCASRVSTSGIYEQYFGPGTRLTVT.

The sample holds one count of this clone. The chain links TRBV6-5 to TRBJ1-1; D remains ambiguous. The ends were cut back, 3 bases at V and 0 bases at J, with 8 bases in the middle. The CDR3 extends over 14 amino acids. CDR1 is MNHEY and CDR2 is SVGAGI in the germline V gene. CDR3 amino acids: CASSYSGVNTEAFF. In nucleotides, the CDR3 is TGTGCCAGCAGTTATTCGGGAGTGAACACTGAAGCTTTCTTT.

The CDR3 DNA is TGTGCCAGCAGCCATGACAATACCTACGAGCAGTACTTC. The encoded protein is CASSHDNTYEQYF. J is TRBJ2-7 and V is TRBV7-9; D is uncertain. Germline V gene sequence: CDR1 SEHNR, CDR2 FQNEAQ (reference sequence). This CDR3 is built from 13 residues. Trimming cost V 5 bases and J 2 bases, with 10 bases left between them.

The chain employs TRBV7-2 and TRBJ2-5; the D is unclear. This CDR3 is 12 amino acids long. The germline gives CDR1 SGHTA, CDR2 FQGNSA. V was shortened by 2 bases and J by 5 bases, with 6 bases between the two germline ends. The CDR3 nucleotides read TGTGCCAGCAGCTTAAGCTATGAGACCCAGTACTTC. It encodes CASSLSYETQYF.

The chain is built from TRBV7-8 and TRBJ2-7, with 7 bases identical to TRBD1. Germline V gene lookup returns CDR1 SGHVS and CDR2 FQNEAQ. With 5 bases clipped from V and 3 bases from J, the junction kept 16 bases outside the gene matches. The CDR3 is 17 amino acids. Written as DNA, the CDR3 is TGTGCCAGCAGCCGTAACCCGGGACGACAGGGTAACTACGAGCAGTACTTC. It is translated as CASSRNPGRQGNYEQYF.

The V gene is TRBV2, the J gene TRBJ1-3; no firm D call. The CDR3 extends over 15 amino acids. Trimming took 5 bases from V and 4 from J, leaving 15 bases between them. Germline V CDR1 and CDR2: SNHLY, FYNNEI. CDR3 residues: CASSLLGASGNTIYF. CDR3 DNA sequence: TGTGCCAGCAGTCTATTGGGAGCTAGCGGAAACACCATATATTTT.

Of note for this clone: A junction end diverges from the germline sequence, so it may reflect a read error. The rearrangement uses TRBV7-2 and TRBJ2-3; 10 nucleotides match TRBD2. Germline V lookup: CDR1 SGHTA, CDR2 FQGNSA. The CDR3 runs to 16 residues. The CDR3 here is CASSPRTSGPTYTQYF. The CDR3 bases are TGTGCCAGCAGCCCTAGGACTAGCGGCCCCACATATACGCAGTATTTT.

This clone is a singleton in its sample. V usage is TRBV7-3 and J usage is TRBJ1-4; 8 bases line up with TRBD1. Germline V lookup: CDR1 SGHTA, CDR2 FQGTGA. Unmatched junction bases numbered 5, after V lost 5 bases and J lost 3 bases. The CDR3 length is 15 residues. The CDR3 nucleotides are TGTGCCAGCAGCCTCGGACAGGGTGCTAATGAAAAACTGTTTTTT. Amino acids: CASSLGQGANEKLFF.

The chain has TRBV19 and TRBJ1-5, with D possibly TRBD1 on 5 matching bases. The CDR3 consists of 13 residues. Trimming shortened V by 1 base and J by 12 bases, and 13 bases separated the two germline ends. Germline V CDR1 and CDR2: LNHDA, SQIVND (reference sequence). The CDR3 reads CASSIGGEALQHF. For the CDR3, the DNA is TGTGCCAGTAGTATAGGGGGGGAGGCCCTCCAGCATTTT.

The CDR3 loop is CASSNKPLTGLVNYGYTF. The CDR3 DNA reads as TGTGCCAGCAGCAATAAACCGCTTACAGGGTTGGTGAACTATGGCTACACCTTC. This chain joins TRBV27 and TRBJ1-2; TRBD1 might be the D (6 bases). The ends were cut back, 6 bases at V and 2 bases at J, with 25 bases in the middle. The CDR3 covers 18 residues. The V gene's germline CDR1 is MNHEY and CDR2 SMNVEV (reference sequence).

The chain recombines TRBV4-1 with TRBJ2-4; 9 bases are a match to TRBD1. Germline CDR1 is MGHRA and CDR2 is YSYEKL. Unmatched junction bases numbered 20, after V lost 0 bases and J lost 5 bases. The CDR3 runs 21 residues. The CDR3 sequence: CASSQETVNRGRPISENIQYF. In DNA form, the CDR3 reads TGCGCCAGCAGCCAAGAGACGGTAAACAGGGGGCGTCCCATTTCGGAAAACATTCAGTACTTC.

The genes are TRBV7-8 and TRBJ2-7; 10 positions match TRBD1. Germline CDR1 reads SGHVS; CDR2 reads FQNEAQ. V shed 5 bases and J 4 bases; nucleotides not matched to a gene: 8. The CDR3 is made up of 15 amino acids. The CDR3 bases are TGTGCCAGCAGCCCCCGTCGGGACAGGGGTTACGAGCAGTACTTC. Its protein product is CASSPRRDRGYEQYF. Supplemented by reference TRBV7-8 and TRBJ2-7, the full variable domain reads GAGVSQSPRYKVAKRGQDVALRCDPISGHVSLFWYQQALGQGPEFLTYFQNEAQLDKSGLPSDRFFAERPEGSVSTLKIQRTQQEDSAVYLCASSPRRDRGYEQYFGPGTRLTVT.

The V gene is TRBV5-1, the J gene TRBJ2-7; D unclear. The germline V gene encodes CDR1 SGHRS and CDR2 YFSETQ. This CDR3 spans 11 amino acids. Trimming took 3 bases from V and 4 from J, leaving 5 bases between them. CDR3 in amino acids: CASSSQYEQYF. The CDR3 region has the DNA TGCGCCAGCAGCTCCCAATACGAGCAGTACTTC. Full variable domain (rest looked up from reference TRBV5-1 and TRBJ2-7): KAGVTQTPRYLIKTRGQQVTLSCSPISGHRSVSWYQQTPGQGLQFLFEYFSETQRNKGNFPGRFSGRQFSNSRSEMNVSTLELGDSALYLCASSSQYEQYFGPGTRLTVT.

V usage is TRBV19 and J usage is TRBJ2-4; 9 bases align to TRBD1. Germline values: CDR1 LNHDA, CDR2 SQIVND (reference sequence). The CDR3 consists of 16 residues. V shed 1 base and J 8 bases; nucleotides not matched to a gene: 9. CDR3 amino acids: CASSIAQTGGLDIQYF. The CDR3 coding sequence is TGTGCCAGTAGTATAGCCCAGACAGGGGGATTGGACATTCAGTACTTC.

The chain combines TRBV5-1 with TRBJ2-7; 9 bases agree with TRBD2. Per the germline V gene, CDR1 is SGHRS and CDR2 is YFSETQ. Trimming took 6 bases from V and 0 from J; bases not matched to a gene: 7. This CDR3 has 15 amino acids. CDR3 sequence reads: CASTRGGGDSYEQYF. The CDR3 DNA reads TGCGCCAGCACCCGCGGCGGGGGGGACTCCTACGAGCAGTACTTC.

This sequence joins TRBV15 and TRBJ2-5, with D unclear. The CDR3 extends over 16 amino acids. The germline V gene has CDR1 LNHNV and CDR2 YYDKDF (reference sequence). Trimming pared 1 base from V and 4 bases from J, leaving 16 bases between. The DNA for the CDR3 is TGTGCCACCAGCAGAGTTTTGGGCCACTGGATAGAGACCCAGTACTTC. This translates into CATSRVLGHWIETQYF.

This chain's CDR3 is CASSEPGLEEDEQFF. The CDR3 coding sequence is TGCGCCAGCAGTGAACCGGGACTAGAGGAGGATGAGCAGTTCTTC. The chain carries TRBV10-1 and TRBJ2-1, with 8 bases lining up with TRBD2. The CDR3 contains 15 residues. Germline V gene lookup returns CDR1 WNHNN and CDR2 SYGVQD (reference sequence). V shed 3 bases, J shed 8 bases, and the junction held 9 bases outside the gene matches.

This clone has more than one count but fewer than ten. The J gene is TRBJ1-3, the V gene TRBV2; D is uncertain. V was trimmed by 1 base and J by 0 bases, leaving 7 bases between them. Germline V gives CDR1 SNHLY, CDR2 FYNNEI. CDR3 size: 15 residues. The CDR3 loop reads CASSEGQISGNTIYF. In nucleotides, the CDR3 is TGTGCCAGCAGTGAAGGGCAGATCTCTGGAAACACCATATATTTT.

This clone was recorded only once. V is TRBV18 and J is TRBJ1-6; D call uncertain. The V gene's germline CDR1 is KGHSH and CDR2 LQKENI. The CDR3 sequence is 16 residues long. Trimming took off 3 bases at V and 4 bases at J, with 13 bases between the two ends. CDR3 nucleotides: TGTGCCAGCTCACCTAACAGAATTATATATAATTCACCCCTCCACTTT. It yields the protein CASSPNRIIYNSPLHF. Variable domain in full (rest from reference TRBV18 and TRBJ1-6): NAGVMQNPRHLVRRRGQEARLRCSPMKGHSHVYWYRQLPEEGLKFMVYLQKENIIDESGMPKERFSAEFPKEGPSILRIQQVVRGDSAAYFCASSPNRIIYNSPLHFGNGTRLTVT.

This rearrangement joins TRBV5-1 to TRBJ1-2, with D tentatively TRBD1 (5 bases). In germline, CDR1 is SGHRS, CDR2 YFSETQ. The CDR3 contains 14 residues. Between the trimmed V and J ends, which lost 0 bases and 4 bases, there was a span of 10 bases. CDR3 nucleotide sequence: TGCGCCAGCAGCTTGGATGGGGGGAGCTATGGCTACACCTTC. This encodes CASSLDGGSYGYTF.